The 3 T cell receptor beta chains below come from one sample, sequenced in a study of early T cells in non-severe SARS-CoV-2 infection. TCRdb ran MiXCR on the 5' RACE reads and lists one entry per CDR3 protein. Among 70,000 to 95,000 distinct CDR3 sequences, around 15% were seen once, and the ten largest hold 0.58%. Sequences were obtained from whole blood. These receptors came from an adult who was a healthcare worker with PCR-confirmed SARS-CoV-2 infection or an uninfected control (not recorded which).

This clonotype was counted many times. This chain joins TRBV5-4 and TRBJ2-4; TRBD2 is a possible D gene (5 bases). The CDR3 has 16 residues. Germline-derived CDR1 and CDR2 are SGHNT and YYREEE (reference sequence). V lost 4 bases to trimming and J lost 0 bases, with 14 bases between them. The CDR3 loop is CASSPDWELAKNIQYF. The CDR3 DNA is TGTGCCAGCAGCCCAGACTGGGAGCTAGCCAAAAACATTCAGTACTTC.

This clonotype was recorded at least ten times. The chain combines TRBV6-4 with TRBJ2-1; D may correspond to TRBD1 or TRBD2 (5 bases each). Germline CDR1 and CDR2: MRHNA and SNTAGT. V lost 6 bases and J 5 bases, leaving 14 bases between the germline ends. CDR3 length: 14 amino acids. The CDR3 DNA reads as TGTGCCAGCAGAGCCACGGGGCGAAACAATGAGCAGTTCTTC. Protein product: CASRATGRNNEQFF.

This clonotype was counted ten times or more. J is TRBJ1-1 and V is TRBV11-3; D is undetermined. This CDR3 has 13 residues. Germline assignment: CDR1 SGHNT and CDR2 YENEEA. Trimming left V 0 bases short and J 1 base short, with 3 bases between. In nucleotides, the CDR3 is TGTGCCAGCAGCTTAGACCCGAACACTGAAGCTTTCTTT. Amino acids: CASSLDPNTEAFF.